These T cell receptor beta chains were read from a single sample in a study of T cells in Graves' hyperthyroidism and ophthalmopathy. TCRdb re-called the multiplex PCR reads with MiXCR, one entry per CDR3 protein. Of over 250,000 distinct CDR3 sequences in the sample, about 18% were seen once. The sequenced sample was blood. The receptors here all came from a woman in her fifties or sixties with Graves' ophthalmopathy. The CDR3 runs from the conserved cysteine through the conserved F or W. D genes are given only for firm matches. Clone size is stated in some rows and not others, as once, few, many or a class when expanded.

TRBV11-2	many	15	TRBJ2-7	TRBD1	CASSSIRTGAYEQYF	TGTGCCAGCAGCTCGATTAGGACAGGAGCCTACGAGCAGTACTTC
TRBV7-7	many	14	TRBJ2-5	.	CASSFGAGQETQYF	TGTGCCAGCAGCTTTGGTGCAGGCCAAGAGACCCAGTACTTC
TRBV24-1	many	14	TRBJ2-1	.	CATSGSVSYNEQFF	TGTGCCACCAGCGGGAGTGTCTCCTACAATGAGCAGTTCTTC
TRBV5-5	many	15	TRBJ1-1	.	CASSHQSAMNTEAFF	TGTGCCAGCAGCCATCAGTCGGCTATGAACACTGAAGCTTTCTTT
TRBV20-1	many	12	TRBJ2-5	.	CSARPLGETQYF	TGCAGTGCTAGGCCTTTAGGAGAGACCCAGTACTTC
TRBV6-2/TRBV6-3	many	18	TRBJ2-2	.	CASSYRLAITANTGELFF	TGTGCCAGCAGTTACCGTCTAGCGATCACCGCGAACACCGGGGAGCTGTTTTTT
TRBV2	many	15	TRBJ2-5	.	CASIEKRDIQETQYF	TGTGCCAGCATAGAAAAGCGTGACATACAAGAGACCCAGTACTTC
TRBV10-3	.	16	TRBJ2-3	TRBD2	CAISTGLAGSTDTQCF	TGTGCCATCAGTACGGGACTAGCGGGAAGCACAGATACGCAGTGTTTT
TRBV20-1	many	15	TRBJ1-5	TRBD1	CSARDDREGNQPQHF	TGCAGTGCTAGAGATGACAGGGAGGGCAATCAGCCCCAGCATTTT
TRBV4-2	.	13	TRBJ1-1	TRBD1	CASSQGGTAEAFF	TGTGCCAGCAGCCAAGGAGGGACAGCTGAAGCTTTCTTT
TRBV5-1	few	15	TRBJ2-7	.	CASSKGLGNHYEQYF	TGCGCCAGCAGCAAGGGACTGGGCAACCACTACGAGCAGTACTTC
TRBV9	many	13	TRBJ1-2	TRBD1	CASSTTGGKSYTF	TGTGCCAGCAGCACAACAGGGGGCAAGAGCTACACCTTC
TRBV12-3/TRBV12-4	.	14	TRBJ1-4	.	CASSDSGREEKLFF	TGTGCCAGCAGTGACTCCGGGAGGGAGGAAAAACTGTTTTTT
TRBV27	many	13	TRBJ2-2	.	CASSWAGIGELFF	TGTGCCAGCAGTTGGGCAGGAATCGGGGAGCTGTTTTTT
TRBV7-2	many	16	TRBJ1-1	TRBD1	CASSLGGTGAGTEAFF	TGTGCCAGCAGCTTAGGTGGGACAGGGGCTGGCACTGAAGCTTTCTTT
TRBV29-1	many	14	TRBJ2-3	TRBD1	CSAATGGVGDTQYF	TGCAGCGCCGCGACAGGGGGCGTGGGGGATACGCAGTATTTT
TRBV9	many	14	TRBJ1-1	.	CASSVAEGSTEAFF	TGTGCCAGCAGCGTAGCTGAAGGGAGCACTGAAGCTTTCTTT
TRBV7-2	.	14	TRBJ2-2	.	CASRVTGPTGELFF	TGTGCCAGCAGGGTTACTGGGCCCACCGGGGAGCTGTTTTTT
TRBV12-3/TRBV12-4	many	14	TRBJ1-4	.	CASSVQGLNEKLFF	TGTGCCAGCAGTGTACAGGGTCTTAATGAAAAACTGTTTTTT
TRBV6-2/TRBV6-3	many	14	TRBJ2-7	TRBD2	CASRIAGGSYEQYF	TGTGCCAGCAGAATAGCGGGAGGAAGCTACGAGCAGTACTTC
TRBV18	many	13	TRBJ2-7	TRBD2	CASHLAGEGEQYF	TGTGCCAGTCACCTAGCGGGAGAGGGGGAGCAGTACTTC
TRBV3-1	many	16	TRBJ1-6	.	CASSQGEFSYNSPLHF	TGTGCCAGCAGCCAAGGGGAGTTCTCCTATAATTCACCCCTCCACTTT
TRBV7-9	many	19	TRBJ2-3	.	CASSPGISTGTLGTDTQYF	TGTGCCAGCAGCCCAGGGATATCTACAGGGACCTTGGGCACAGATACGCAGTATTTT
TRBV27	many	14	TRBJ1-1	.	CASSIRAAYTEAFF	TGTGCCAGCAGTATCCGGGCCGCGTACACTGAAGCTTTCTTT
TRBV10-2	.	13	TRBJ1-1	TRBD1	CASTHLGGQGAFF	TGCGCCAGCACTCACCTAGGGGGACAGGGAGCTTTCTTT
TRBV7-9	many	16	TRBJ2-1	TRBD1	CASSSAWDRVKDEQFF	TGTGCCAGCAGCTCCGCCTGGGACAGGGTAAAGGATGAGCAGTTCTTC
TRBV6-1	many	16	TRBJ1-4	TRBD1	CASRRTGANNGEKLFF	TGTGCCAGCAGACGGACAGGGGCCAACAATGGGGAAAAACTGTTTTTT